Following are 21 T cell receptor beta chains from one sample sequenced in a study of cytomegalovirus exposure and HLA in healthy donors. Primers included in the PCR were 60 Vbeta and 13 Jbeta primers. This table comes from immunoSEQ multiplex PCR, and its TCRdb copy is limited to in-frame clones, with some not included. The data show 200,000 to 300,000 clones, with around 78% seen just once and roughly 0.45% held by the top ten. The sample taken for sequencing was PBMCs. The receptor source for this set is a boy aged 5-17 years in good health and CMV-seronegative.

Here the CDR3 DNA reads TGCGCCAGCAGCCAGAACGCGGGACAGGGGGTTCGGAGTTATGGCTACACCTTC. It specifies CASSQNAGQGVRSYGYTF. The chain links TRBV5-1 to TRBJ1-2, with 11 nucleotides matching TRBD1. Germline V gene sequence: CDR1 SGHRS, CDR2 YFSETQ. The V gene end was trimmed by 4 bases and the J gene end by 5 bases; junction bases not matched to a gene: 16. This CDR3 contains 18 residues.

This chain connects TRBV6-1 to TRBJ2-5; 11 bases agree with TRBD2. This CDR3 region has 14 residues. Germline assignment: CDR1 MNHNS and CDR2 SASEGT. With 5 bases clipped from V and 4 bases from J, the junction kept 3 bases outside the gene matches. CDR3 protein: CASSLAGGTETQYF. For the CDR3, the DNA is TGTGCCAGCAGTCTAGCGGGAGGAACAGAGACCCAGTACTTC.

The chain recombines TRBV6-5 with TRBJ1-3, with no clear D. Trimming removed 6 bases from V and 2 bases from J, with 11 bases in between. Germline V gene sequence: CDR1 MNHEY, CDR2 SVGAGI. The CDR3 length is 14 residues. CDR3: CASSPISAGNTIYF. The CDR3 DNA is TGTGCCAGCAGCCCAATTTCAGCTGGAAACACCATATATTTT.

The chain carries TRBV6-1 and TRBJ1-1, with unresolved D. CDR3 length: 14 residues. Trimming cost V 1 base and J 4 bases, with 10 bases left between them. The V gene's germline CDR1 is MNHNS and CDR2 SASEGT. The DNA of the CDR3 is TGTGCCAGCAGTGAAGACCAGGATCTCACTGAAGCTTTCTTT. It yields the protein CASSEDQDLTEAFF.

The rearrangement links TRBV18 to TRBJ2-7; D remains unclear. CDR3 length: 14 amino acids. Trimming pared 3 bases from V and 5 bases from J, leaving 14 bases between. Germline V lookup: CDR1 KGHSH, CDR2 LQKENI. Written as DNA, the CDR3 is TGTGCCAGCTCACCTGGCTCCTCCGTAAACGAGCAGTACTTC. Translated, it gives CASSPGSSVNEQYF.

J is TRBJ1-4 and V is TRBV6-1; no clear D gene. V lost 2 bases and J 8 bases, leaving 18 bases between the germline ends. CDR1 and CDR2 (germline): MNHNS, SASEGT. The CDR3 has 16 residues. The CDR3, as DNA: TGTGCCAGCAGTGAAAACCGCGGGCAGCTTTGGGAAAAACTGTTTTTT. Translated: CASSENRGQLWEKLFF.

CDR3: CARSFRDTRKQNTEAFF. CDR3 sequence (DNA): TGTGCCAGAAGCTTCCGGGACACAAGAAAACAGAACACTGAAGCTTTCTTT. The chain employs TRBV5-3 and TRBJ1-1, with D perhaps TRBD1 (6 bases). Being an ORF, TRBV5-3 has a function that is uncertain. Deletions cut 2 bases from V and 1 base from J, with 18 bases between. The CDR3 covers 17 residues.

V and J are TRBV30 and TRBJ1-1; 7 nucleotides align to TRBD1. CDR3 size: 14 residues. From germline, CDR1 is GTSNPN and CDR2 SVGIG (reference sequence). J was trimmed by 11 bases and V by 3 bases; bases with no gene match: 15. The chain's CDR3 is CAWSTEYRGSGAFF. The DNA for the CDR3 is TGTGCCTGGAGCACCGAATACAGGGGCAGCGGGGCTTTCTTT.

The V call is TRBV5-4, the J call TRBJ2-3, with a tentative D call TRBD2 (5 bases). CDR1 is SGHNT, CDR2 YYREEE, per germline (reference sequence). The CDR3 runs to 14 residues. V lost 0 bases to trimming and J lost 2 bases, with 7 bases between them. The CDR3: CASSLAGVTDTQYF. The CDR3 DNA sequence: TGTGCCAGCAGCTTGGCCGGGGTCACAGATACGCAGTATTTT.

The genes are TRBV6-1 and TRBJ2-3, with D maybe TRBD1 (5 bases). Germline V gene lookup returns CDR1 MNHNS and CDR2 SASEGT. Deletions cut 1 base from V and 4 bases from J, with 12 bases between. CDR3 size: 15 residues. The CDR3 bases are TGTGCCAGCAGTGAAGTTGGCAGGGCGGCAGATACGCAGTATTTT. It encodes CASSEVGRAADTQYF.

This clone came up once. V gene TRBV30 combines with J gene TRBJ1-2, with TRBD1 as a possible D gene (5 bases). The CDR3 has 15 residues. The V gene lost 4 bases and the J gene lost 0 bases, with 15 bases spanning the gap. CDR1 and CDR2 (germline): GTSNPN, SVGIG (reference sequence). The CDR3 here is CAWKKGHPSNYGYTF. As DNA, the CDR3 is TGTGCCTGGAAAAAAGGACATCCGTCTAACTATGGCTACACCTTC. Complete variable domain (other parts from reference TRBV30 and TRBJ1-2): SQTIHQWPATLVQPVGSPLSLECTVEGTSNPNLYWYRQAAGRGLQLLFYSVGIGQISSEVPQNLSASRPQDRQFILSSKKLLLSDSGFYLCAWKKGHPSNYGYTFGSGTRLTVV.

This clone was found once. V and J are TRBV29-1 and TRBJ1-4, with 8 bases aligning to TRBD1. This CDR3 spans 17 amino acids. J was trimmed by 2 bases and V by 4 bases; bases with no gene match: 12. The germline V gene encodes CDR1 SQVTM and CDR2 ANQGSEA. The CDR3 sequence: CSVVWAGGEVTNEKLFF. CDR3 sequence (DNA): TGCAGCGTTGTTTGGGCAGGGGGCGAGGTGACTAATGAAAAACTGTTTTTT.

The CDR3 region is CASSQTGLQETQYF. In DNA, the CDR3 is TGCGCCAGCAGCCAAACGGGACTCCAAGAGACCCAGTACTTC. This chain connects TRBV4-1 to TRBJ2-5; possibly TRBD2 for D (6 bases). CDR1 and CDR2 from the germline V gene are MGHRA and YSYEKL. The length of the CDR3 is 14 residues. Trimming stripped 2 bases from V and 1 base from J, with 8 bases between.

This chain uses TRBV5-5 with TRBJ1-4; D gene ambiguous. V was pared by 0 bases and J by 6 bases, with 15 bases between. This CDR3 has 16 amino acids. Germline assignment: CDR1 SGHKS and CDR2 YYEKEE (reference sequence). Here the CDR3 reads CASSLAPQKPHEKLFF. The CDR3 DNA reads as TGTGCCAGCAGCTTGGCCCCGCAGAAACCTCATGAAAAACTGTTTTTT. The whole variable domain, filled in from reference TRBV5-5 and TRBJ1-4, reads DAGVTQSPTHLIKTRGQQVTLRCSPISGHKSVSWYQQVLGQGPQFIFQYYEKEERGRGNFPDRFSARQFPNYSSELNVNALLLGDSALYLCASSLAPQKPHEKLFFGSGTQLSVL.

The CDR3, as DNA: TGTGCCTGGAGTTACATAAGCTCCTACAATGAGCAGTTCTTC. Encoded protein: CAWSYISSYNEQFF. This chain uses TRBV30 with TRBJ2-1; D is unresolved. This CDR3 spans 14 amino acids. The V end was cut by 2 bases, the J end by 0 bases, with 8 bases between. The germline CDR1 and CDR2 sequences are GTSNPN and SVGIG (reference sequence).

In nucleotides, the CDR3 is TGTGCCAGCATGGGCATTCAAGCTTTGGAGACCCAGTACTTC. It specifies CASMGIQALETQYF. The chain recombines TRBV6-1 with TRBJ2-5; no definite D call. V gave up 7 bases and J gave up 5 bases, with 17 bases separating them. CDR3 size: 14 residues. Looked up from germline, CDR1 is MNHNS and CDR2 is SASEGT.

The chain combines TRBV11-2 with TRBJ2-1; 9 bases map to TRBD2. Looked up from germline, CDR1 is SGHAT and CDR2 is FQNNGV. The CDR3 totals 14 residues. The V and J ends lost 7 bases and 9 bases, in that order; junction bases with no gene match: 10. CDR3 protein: CASIPGLASGEQFF. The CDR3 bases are TGTGCCAGCATCCCGGGACTAGCCTCCGGTGAGCAGTTCTTC.

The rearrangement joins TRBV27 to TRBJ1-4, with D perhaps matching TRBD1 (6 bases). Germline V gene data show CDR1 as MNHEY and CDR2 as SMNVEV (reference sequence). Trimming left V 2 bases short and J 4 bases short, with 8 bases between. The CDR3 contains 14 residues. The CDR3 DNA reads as TGTGCCAGCAGTTTAGACAGGAGTAATGAAAAACTGTTTTTT. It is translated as CASSLDRSNEKLFF.

The CDR3 reads CSVCPAGDIQYF. The CDR3 DNA reads TGCAGCGTTTGTCCGGCGGGGGACATTCAGTACTTC. This rearrangement joins TRBV29-1 to TRBJ2-4, with TRBD2 matching over 7 bases. Germline V gene data show CDR1 as SQVTM and CDR2 as ANQGSEA. V shed 5 bases, J shed 8 bases, and the junction held 6 bases outside the gene matches. This CDR3 contains 12 residues.

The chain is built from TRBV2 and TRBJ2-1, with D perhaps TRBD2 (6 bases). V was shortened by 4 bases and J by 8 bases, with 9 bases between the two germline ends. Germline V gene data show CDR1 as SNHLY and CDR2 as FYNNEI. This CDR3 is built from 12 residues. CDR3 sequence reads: CASSGSGDEQFF. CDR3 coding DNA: TGTGCCAGCAGTGGTTCGGGGGATGAGCAGTTCTTC.

CDR3 sequence (DNA): TGCGCCAGCAGCTTGTACCTAGCGGGGGACAATGAGCAGTTCTTC. Residues: CASSLYLAGDNEQFF. The V and J genes are TRBV5-1 and TRBJ2-1; 10 nucleotides align to TRBD2. V was clipped by 1 base and J by 5 bases; unmatched bases: 3. Germline lookup yields CDR1 SGHRS and CDR2 YFSETQ. The CDR3 sequence is 15 residues long. Full variable domain (rest looked up from reference TRBV5-1 and TRBJ2-1): KAGVTQTPRYLIKTRGQQVTLSCSPISGHRSVSWYQQTPGQGLQFLFEYFSETQRNKGNFPGRFSGRQFSNSRSEMNVSTLELGDSALYLCASSLYLAGDNEQFFGPGTRLTVL.